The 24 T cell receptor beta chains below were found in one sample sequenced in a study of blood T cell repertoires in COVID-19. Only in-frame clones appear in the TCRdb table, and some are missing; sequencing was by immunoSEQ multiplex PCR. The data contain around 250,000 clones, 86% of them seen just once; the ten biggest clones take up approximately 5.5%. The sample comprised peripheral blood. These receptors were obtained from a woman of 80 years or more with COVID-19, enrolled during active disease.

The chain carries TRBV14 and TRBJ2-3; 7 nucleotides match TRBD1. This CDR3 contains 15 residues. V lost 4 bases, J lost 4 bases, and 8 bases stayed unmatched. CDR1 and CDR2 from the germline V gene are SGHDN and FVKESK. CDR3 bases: TGTGCCAGCAGCCTGGTCTCAGGGGGACCAGATACGCAGTATTTT. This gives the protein CASSLVSGGPDTQYF. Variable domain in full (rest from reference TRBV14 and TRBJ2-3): EAGVTQFPSHSVIEKGQTVTLRCDPISGHDNLYWYRRVMGKEIKFLLHFVKESKQDESGMPNNRFLAERTGGTYSTLKVQPAELEDSGVYFCASSLVSGGPDTQYFGPGTRLTVL.

The CDR3 sequence: CASSTGLGGEQYF. CDR3 DNA sequence: TGCGCCAGCAGCACGGGACTAGGAGGCGAGCAGTACTTC. The chain joins TRBV5-1 to TRBJ2-7, with 8 nucleotides matching TRBD2. The CDR3 runs 13 residues. In germline, CDR1 is SGHRS, CDR2 YFSETQ. Trimming removed 4 bases from V and 6 bases from J; junction bases left unmatched: 6. The full variable domain, rest sourced from reference TRBV5-1 and TRBJ2-7, is KAGVTQTPRYLIKTRGQQVTLSCSPISGHRSVSWYQQTPGQGLQFLFEYFSETQRNKGNFPGRFSGRQFSNSRSEMNVSTLELGDSALYLCASSTGLGGEQYFGPGTRLTVT.

The CDR3 DNA sequence: TGTGCCAGCAGCGCACTAGCGGGGAAGGGCACCGGGGAGCTGTTTTTT. Amino acids: CASSALAGKGTGELFF. The genes are TRBV2 and TRBJ2-2, with TRBD2 identical over 10 bases. The CDR3 extends over 16 amino acids. The V and J ends lost 6 bases and 4 bases, in that order; junction bases with no gene match: 8. Germline lookup yields CDR1 SNHLY and CDR2 FYNNEI.

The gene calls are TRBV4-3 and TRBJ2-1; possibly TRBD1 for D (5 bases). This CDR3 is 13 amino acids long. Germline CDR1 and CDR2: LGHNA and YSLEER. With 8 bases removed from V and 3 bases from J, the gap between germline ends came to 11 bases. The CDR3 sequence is CASPTRDYNEQFF. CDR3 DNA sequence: TGCGCCAGCCCGACCAGGGACTACAATGAGCAGTTCTTC.

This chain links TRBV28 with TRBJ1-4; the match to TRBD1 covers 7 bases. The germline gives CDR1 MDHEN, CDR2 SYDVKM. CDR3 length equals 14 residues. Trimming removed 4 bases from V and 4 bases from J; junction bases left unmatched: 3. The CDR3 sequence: CASSSGTVNEKLFF. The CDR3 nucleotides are TGTGCCAGCAGTTCCGGGACAGTTAATGAAAAACTGTTTTTT.

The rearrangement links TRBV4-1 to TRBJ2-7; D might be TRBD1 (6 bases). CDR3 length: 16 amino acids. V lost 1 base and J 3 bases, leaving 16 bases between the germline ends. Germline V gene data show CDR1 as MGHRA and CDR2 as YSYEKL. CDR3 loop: CASSQGRAGAYYEQYF. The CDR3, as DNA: TGCGCCAGCAGCCAAGGTAGGGCAGGGGCTTACTACGAGCAGTACTTC.

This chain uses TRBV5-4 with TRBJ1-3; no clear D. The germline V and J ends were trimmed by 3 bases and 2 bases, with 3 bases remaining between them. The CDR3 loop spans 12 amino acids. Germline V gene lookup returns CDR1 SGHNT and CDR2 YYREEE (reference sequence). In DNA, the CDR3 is TGTGCCAGCAGCTCGGCTGGAAACACCATATATTTT. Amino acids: CASSSAGNTIYF. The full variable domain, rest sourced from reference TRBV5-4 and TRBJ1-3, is ETGVTQSPTHLIKTRGQQVTLRCSSQSGHNTVSWYQQALGQGPQFIFQYYREEENGRGNFPPRFSGLQFPNYSSELNVNALELDDSALYLCASSSAGNTIYFGEGSWLTVV.

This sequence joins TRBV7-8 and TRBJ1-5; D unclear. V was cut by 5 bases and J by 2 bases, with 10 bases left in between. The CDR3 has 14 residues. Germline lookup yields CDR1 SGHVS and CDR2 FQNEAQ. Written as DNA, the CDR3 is TGTGCCAGCAGCAGTACCTACGGCAATCAGCCCCAGCATTTT. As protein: CASSSTYGNQPQHF.

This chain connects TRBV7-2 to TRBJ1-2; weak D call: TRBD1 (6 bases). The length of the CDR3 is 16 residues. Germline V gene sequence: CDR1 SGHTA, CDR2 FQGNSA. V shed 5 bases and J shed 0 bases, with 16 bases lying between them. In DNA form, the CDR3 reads TGTGCCAGCAGCCAGGGGAGTCAGAGACCTAACTATGGCTACACCTTC. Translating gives CASSQGSQRPNYGYTF.

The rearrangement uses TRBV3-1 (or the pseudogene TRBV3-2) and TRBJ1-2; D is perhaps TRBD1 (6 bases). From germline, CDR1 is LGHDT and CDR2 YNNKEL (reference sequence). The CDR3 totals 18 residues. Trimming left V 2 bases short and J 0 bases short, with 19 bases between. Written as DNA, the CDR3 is TGTGCCAGCAGCCAACACATCCCTCGAGGGGGAGCTAACTATGGCTACACCTTC. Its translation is CASSQHIPRGGANYGYTF.

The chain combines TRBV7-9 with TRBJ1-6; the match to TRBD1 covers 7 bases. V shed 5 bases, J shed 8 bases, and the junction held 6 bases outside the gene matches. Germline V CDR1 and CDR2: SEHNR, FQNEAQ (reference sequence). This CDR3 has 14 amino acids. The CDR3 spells CASSNGQAHSPLHF. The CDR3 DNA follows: TGTGCCAGCAGCAACGGACAGGCTCATTCACCCCTCCACTTT.

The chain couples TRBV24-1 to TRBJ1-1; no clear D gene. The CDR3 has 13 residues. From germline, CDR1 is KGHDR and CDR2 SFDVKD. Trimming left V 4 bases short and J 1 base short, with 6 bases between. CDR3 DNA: TGTGCCACCAGTGAACGGGGGAACACTGAAGCTTTCTTT. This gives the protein CATSERGNTEAFF.

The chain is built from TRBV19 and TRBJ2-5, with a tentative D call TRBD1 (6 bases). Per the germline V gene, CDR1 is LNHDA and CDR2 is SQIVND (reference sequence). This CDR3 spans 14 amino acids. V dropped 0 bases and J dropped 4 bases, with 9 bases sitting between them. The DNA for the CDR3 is TGTGCCAGTAGTATAGAAGGGGGAATAGAGACCCAGTACTTC. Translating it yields CASSIEGGIETQYF.

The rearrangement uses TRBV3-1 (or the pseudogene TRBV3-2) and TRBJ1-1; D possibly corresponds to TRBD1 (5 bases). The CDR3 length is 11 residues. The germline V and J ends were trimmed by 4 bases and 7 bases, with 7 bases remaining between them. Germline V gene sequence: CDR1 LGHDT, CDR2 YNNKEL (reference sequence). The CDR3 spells CASSRTGEAFF. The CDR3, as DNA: TGTGCCAGCAGCCGTACAGGTGAAGCTTTCTTT.

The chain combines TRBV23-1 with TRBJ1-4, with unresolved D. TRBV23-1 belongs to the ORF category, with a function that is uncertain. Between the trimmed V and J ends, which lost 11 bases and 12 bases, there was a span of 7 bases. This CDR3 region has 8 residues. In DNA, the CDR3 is TGCGCCCGCTATGAACTGTTTTTT. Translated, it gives CARYELFF.

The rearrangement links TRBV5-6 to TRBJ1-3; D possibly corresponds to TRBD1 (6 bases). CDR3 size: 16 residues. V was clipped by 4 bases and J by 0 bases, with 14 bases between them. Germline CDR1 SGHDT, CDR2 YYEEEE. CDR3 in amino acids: CASSRTGGGSGNTIYF. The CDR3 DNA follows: TGTGCCAGCAGCCGAACGGGGGGCGGCTCTGGAAACACCATATATTTT.

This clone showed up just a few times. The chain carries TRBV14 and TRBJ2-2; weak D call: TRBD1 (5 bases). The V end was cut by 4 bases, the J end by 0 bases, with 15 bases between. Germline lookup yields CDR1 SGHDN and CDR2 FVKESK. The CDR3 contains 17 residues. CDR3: CASSRQGEPANTGELFF. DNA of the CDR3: TGTGCCAGCAGCCGGCAAGGGGAACCCGCGAACACCGGGGAGCTGTTTTTT.

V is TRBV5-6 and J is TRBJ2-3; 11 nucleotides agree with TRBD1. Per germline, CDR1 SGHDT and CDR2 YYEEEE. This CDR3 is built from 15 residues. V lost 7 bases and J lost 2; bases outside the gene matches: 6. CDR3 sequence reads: CASWGTGGTTDTQYF. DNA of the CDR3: TGTGCCAGCTGGGGGACAGGGGGAACCACAGATACGCAGTATTTT.

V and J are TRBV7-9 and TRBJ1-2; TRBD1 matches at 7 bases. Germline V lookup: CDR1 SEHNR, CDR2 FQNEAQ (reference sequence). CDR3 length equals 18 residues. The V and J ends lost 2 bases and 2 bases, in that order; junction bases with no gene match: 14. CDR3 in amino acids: CASSLKDEGAMKNYGYTF. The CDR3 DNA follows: TGTGCCAGCAGCTTAAAAGATGAGGGGGCTATGAAAAACTATGGCTACACCTTC.

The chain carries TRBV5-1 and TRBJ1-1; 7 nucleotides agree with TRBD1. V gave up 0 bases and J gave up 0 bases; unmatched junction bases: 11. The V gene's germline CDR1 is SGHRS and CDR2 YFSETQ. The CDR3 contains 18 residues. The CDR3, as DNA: TGCGCCAGCAGCTTGGCCCTGACAGGGACGGGGATGAACACTGAAGCTTTCTTT. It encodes CASSLALTGTGMNTEAFF. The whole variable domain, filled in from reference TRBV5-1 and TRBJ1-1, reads KAGVTQTPRYLIKTRGQQVTLSCSPISGHRSVSWYQQTPGQGLQFLFEYFSETQRNKGNFPGRFSGRQFSNSRSEMNVSTLELGDSALYLCASSLALTGTGMNTEAFFGQGTRLTVV.

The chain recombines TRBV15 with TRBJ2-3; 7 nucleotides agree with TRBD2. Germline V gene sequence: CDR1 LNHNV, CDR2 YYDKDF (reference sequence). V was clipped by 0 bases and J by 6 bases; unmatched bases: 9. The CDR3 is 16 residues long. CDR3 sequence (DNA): TGTGCCACCAGCAGAGACCGACTAGCAGTCGGCGATACGCAGTATTTT. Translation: CATSRDRLAVGDTQYF. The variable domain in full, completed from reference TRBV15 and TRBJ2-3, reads DAMVIQNPRYQVTQFGKPVTLSCSQTLNHNVMYWYQQKSSQAPKLLFHYYDKDFNNEADTPDNFQSRRPNTSFCFLDIRSPGLGDTAMYLCATSRDRLAVGDTQYFGPGTRLTVL.

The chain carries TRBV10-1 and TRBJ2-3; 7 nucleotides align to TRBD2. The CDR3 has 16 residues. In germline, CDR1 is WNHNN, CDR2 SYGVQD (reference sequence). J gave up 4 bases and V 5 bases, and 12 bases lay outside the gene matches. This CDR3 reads CASSSRDYNPADTQYF. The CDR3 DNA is TGCGCCAGCAGTTCCCGGGACTATAACCCGGCAGATACGCAGTATTTT.

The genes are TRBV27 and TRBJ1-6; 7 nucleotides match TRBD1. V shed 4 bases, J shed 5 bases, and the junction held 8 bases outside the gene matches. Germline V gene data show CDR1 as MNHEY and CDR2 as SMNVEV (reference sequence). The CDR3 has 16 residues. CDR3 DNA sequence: TGTGCCAGCAGTTCCCGATCCAGGGGGGATAATTCACCCCTCCACTTT. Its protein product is CASSSRSRGDNSPLHF.

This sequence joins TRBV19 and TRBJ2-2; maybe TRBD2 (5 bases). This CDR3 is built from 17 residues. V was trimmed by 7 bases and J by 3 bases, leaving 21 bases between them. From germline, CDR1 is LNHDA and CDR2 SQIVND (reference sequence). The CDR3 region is CASKEAQSFGDTGELFF. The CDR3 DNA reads TGTGCCAGTAAGGAGGCGCAAAGCTTCGGTGACACCGGGGAGCTGTTTTTT.